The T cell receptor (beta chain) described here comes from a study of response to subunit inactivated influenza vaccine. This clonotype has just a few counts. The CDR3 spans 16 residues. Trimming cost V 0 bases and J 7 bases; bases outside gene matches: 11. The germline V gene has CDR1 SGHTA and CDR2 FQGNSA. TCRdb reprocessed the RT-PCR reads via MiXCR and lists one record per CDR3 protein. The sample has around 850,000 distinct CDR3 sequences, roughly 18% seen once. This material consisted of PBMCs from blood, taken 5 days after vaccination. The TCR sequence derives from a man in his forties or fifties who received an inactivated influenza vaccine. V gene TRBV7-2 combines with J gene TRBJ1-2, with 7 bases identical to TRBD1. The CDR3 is CASSLAASTGSSGYTF. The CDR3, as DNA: TGTGCCAGCAGCTTAGCGGCGTCGACAGGGTCGTCTGGCTACACCTTC.